This T cell receptor beta chain comes out of a study of molecular identifiers for immune sequencing clone quantification. General observations from the study: In a background of about 1 million naive cells, spiked Jurkat TCR RNA from one cell was reportedly detectable.

This CDR3 spans 14 amino acids. CDR1 and CDR2 from the germline V gene are SEHNR and FQNEAQ (reference sequence). Each CDR3 protein is one row after TCRdb ran MiXCR on the PCR reads. The sample shows just over 40,000 distinct CDR3 sequences, roughly 18% of them seen only once. On this clonotype itself: The antigen remains undetermined. This may come from a read error, since a much larger clone is one base off.

Sequenced: naive CD8+ T cells from blood, with Jurkat cell RNA spiked in. The subset is: FACS-sorted CD8+CD4-CCR7+CD45RA+ naive T cells. The rearrangement links TRBV7-9 to TRBJ2-5, with a tentative D call TRBD1 (5 bases). This sequence originates from a human donor in good health. Some libraries in this study had Jurkat cell RNA spiked in. The CDR3 protein is CASSFKGVQGTQYF. The CDR3 DNA reads as TGTGCCAGCAGCTTTAAAGGGGTCCAAGGGACCCAGTACTTC.